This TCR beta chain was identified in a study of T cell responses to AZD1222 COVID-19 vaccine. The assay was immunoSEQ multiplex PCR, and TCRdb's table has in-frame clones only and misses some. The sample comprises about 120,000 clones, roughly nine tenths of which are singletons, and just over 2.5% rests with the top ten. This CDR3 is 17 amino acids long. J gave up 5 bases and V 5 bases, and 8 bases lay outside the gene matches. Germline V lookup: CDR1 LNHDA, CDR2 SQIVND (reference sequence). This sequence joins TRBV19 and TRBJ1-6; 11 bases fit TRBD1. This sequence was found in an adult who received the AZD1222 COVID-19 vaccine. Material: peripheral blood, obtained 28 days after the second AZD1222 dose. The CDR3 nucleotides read TGTGCCAGTAGTTCGCCCGGGACAGGGGGAGATAATTCACCCCTCCACTTT. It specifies CASSSPGTGGDNSPLHF.